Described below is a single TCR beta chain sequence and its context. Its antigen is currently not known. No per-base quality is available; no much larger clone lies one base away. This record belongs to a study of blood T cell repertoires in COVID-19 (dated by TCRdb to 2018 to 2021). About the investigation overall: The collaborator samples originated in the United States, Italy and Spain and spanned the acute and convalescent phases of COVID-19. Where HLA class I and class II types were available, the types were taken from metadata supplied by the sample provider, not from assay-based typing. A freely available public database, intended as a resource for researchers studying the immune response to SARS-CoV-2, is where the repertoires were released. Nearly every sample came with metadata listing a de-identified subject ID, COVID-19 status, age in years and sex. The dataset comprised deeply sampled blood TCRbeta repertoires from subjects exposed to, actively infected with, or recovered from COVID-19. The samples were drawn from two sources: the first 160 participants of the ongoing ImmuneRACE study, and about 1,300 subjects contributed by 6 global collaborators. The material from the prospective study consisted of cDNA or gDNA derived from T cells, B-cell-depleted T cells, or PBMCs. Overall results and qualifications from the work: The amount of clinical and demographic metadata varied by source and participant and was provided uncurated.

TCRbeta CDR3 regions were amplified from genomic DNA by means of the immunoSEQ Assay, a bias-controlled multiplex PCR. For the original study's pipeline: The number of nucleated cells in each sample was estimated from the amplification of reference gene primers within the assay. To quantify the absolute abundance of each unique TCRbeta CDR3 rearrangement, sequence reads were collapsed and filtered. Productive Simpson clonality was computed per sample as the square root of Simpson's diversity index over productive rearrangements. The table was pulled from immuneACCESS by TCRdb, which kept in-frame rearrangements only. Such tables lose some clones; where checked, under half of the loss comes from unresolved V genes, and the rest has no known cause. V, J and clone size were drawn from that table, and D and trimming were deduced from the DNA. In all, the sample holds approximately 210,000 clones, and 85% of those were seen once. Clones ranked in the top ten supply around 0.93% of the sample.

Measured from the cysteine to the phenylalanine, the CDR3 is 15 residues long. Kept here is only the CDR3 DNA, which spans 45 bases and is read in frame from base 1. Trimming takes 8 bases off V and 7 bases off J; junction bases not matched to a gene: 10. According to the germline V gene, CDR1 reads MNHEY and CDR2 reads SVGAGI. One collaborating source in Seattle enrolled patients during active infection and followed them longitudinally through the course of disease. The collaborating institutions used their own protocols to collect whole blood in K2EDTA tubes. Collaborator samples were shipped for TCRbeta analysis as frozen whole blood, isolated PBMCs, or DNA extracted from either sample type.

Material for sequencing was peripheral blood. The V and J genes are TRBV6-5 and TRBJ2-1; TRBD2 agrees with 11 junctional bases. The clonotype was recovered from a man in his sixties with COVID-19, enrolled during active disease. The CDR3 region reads CASQTRTSGWNEQFF. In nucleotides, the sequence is TGTGCCAGCCAAACACGGACTAGCGGGTGGAATGAGCAGTTCTTC.